The 10 T cell receptor beta chains given below trace back to one sample, sequenced in a study of blood T cells in healthy people across ages. A J-beta primer mix and a sample-barcoded 5' primer were used in a second PCR of about 7 to 12 cycles. TCRdb redid the calling of the 5' RACE reads with MiXCR, one entry per CDR3 protein. This sample has roughly 800,000 distinct CDR3 sequences; about 62% occur once, and the top ten carry around 20%. The sample was blood. The origin of the receptors is a man between 25 and 39 years old in good health.

The gene calls are TRBV6-1 and TRBJ1-2; D gene uncertain. V lost 0 bases and J 3 bases, leaving 11 bases between the germline ends. This CDR3 comprises 15 residues. Germline-derived CDR1 and CDR2 are MNHNS and SASEGT. CDR3 bases: TGTGCCAGCAGTGAAGCGCTTGGACGGGACTATGGCTACACCTTC. Residues: CASSEALGRDYGYTF.

The gene calls are TRBV3-1 and TRBJ2-7, with 12 bases aligning to TRBD2. CDR3 length: 16 residues. V trimming: 4 bases; J trimming: 4 bases; junction bases outside the gene matches: 8. In germline, CDR1 is LGHDT, CDR2 YNNKEL (reference sequence). The CDR3 region has the DNA TGTGCCAGCAGCCCTTTTAGACTAGCGGGAGCTTACGAGCAGTACTTC. Translating gives CASSPFRLAGAYEQYF.

This chain connects TRBV6-6 to TRBJ1-1; the match to TRBD1 covers 10 bases. The germline V gene has CDR1 MNHNY and CDR2 SVGAGI (reference sequence). The CDR3 consists of 13 residues. V lost 10 bases, J lost 4 bases, and 6 bases stayed unmatched. The chain's CDR3 is CAITRDRGTEAFF. CDR3 DNA: TGTGCCATCACCCGGGACAGGGGCACTGAAGCTTTCTTT.

The chain recombines TRBV11-2 with TRBJ2-5, with D possibly TRBD1 on 6 matching bases. V dropped 3 bases and J dropped 9 bases, with 11 bases sitting between them. The CDR3 contains 12 residues. Germline V gives CDR1 SGHAT, CDR2 FQNNGV. The CDR3 reads CASSFTGWAQYF. The CDR3 DNA reads as TGTGCCAGCAGCTTTACAGGGTGGGCCCAGTACTTC.

CDR3 DNA sequence: TGTGCCAGCAGTATAACGGGAAAGGTCTACGAGCAGTACTTC. Encoded protein: CASSITGKVYEQYF. This chain links TRBV27 with TRBJ2-7; D perhaps matches TRBD2 (5 bases). Germline V gene sequence: CDR1 MNHEY, CDR2 SMNVEV (reference sequence). Trimming stripped 5 bases from V and 3 bases from J, with 14 bases between. This CDR3 is built from 14 residues.

The chain links TRBV5-8 to TRBJ2-6; no clear D. V was clipped by 2 bases and J by 2 bases, with 8 bases between them. CDR3 size: 15 residues. Germline CDR1 and CDR2: SGHTS and YDEGEE. The chain's CDR3 is CASSFPRAGANVLTF. The CDR3 DNA is TGTGCCAGCAGCTTCCCCCGGGCTGGGGCCAACGTCCTGACTTTC.

The rearrangement uses TRBV29-1 and TRBJ2-5; unclear D gene. The CDR3 is 10 residues long. Trimming left V 4 bases short and J 3 bases short, with 3 bases between. Germline CDR1 is SQVTM and CDR2 is ANQGSEA. The CDR3 here is CSVVEETQYF. The CDR3 DNA follows: TGCAGCGTTGTGGAAGAGACCCAGTACTTC. The whole variable domain, remainder taken from reference TRBV29-1 and TRBJ2-5, is SAVISQKPSRDICQRGTSLTIQCQVDSQVTMMFWYRQQPGQSLTLIATANQGSEATYESGFVIDKFPISRPNLTFSTLTVSNMSPEDSSIYLCSVVEETQYFGPGTRLLVL.

The V call is TRBV3-1, the J call TRBJ1-1, with D hard to call. The CDR3 loop spans 12 amino acids. V was clipped by 4 bases and J by 2 bases, with 5 bases between them. From germline, CDR1 is LGHDT and CDR2 YNNKEL (reference sequence). DNA of the CDR3: TGTGCCAGCAGCCGCAGCAACACTGAAGCTTTCTTT. Protein: CASSRSNTEAFF. Full variable domain (rest looked up from reference TRBV3-1 and TRBJ1-1): DTAVSQTPKYLVTQMGNDKSIKCEQNLGHDTMYWYKQDSKKFLKIMFSYNNKELIINETVPNRFSPKSPDKAHLNLHINSLELGDSAVYFCASSRSNTEAFFGQGTRLTVV.

This chain links TRBV7-9 with TRBJ1-1, with D uncertain. Germline lookup yields CDR1 SEHNR and CDR2 FQNEAQ (reference sequence). Between the trimmed V and J ends, which lost 5 bases and 6 bases, there was a span of 10 bases. The length of the CDR3 is 12 residues. The CDR3 DNA reads as TGTGCCAGCAGCCTTGATAAGTCTGAAGCTTTCTTT. Translated: CASSLDKSEAFF.

The chain joins TRBV28 to TRBJ2-5; 9 bases map to TRBD1. The germline V gene encodes CDR1 MDHEN and CDR2 SYDVKM. CDR3 length equals 14 residues. The V segment lost 6 bases and the J segment 7 bases; nucleotides outside the gene matches: 9. In DNA, the CDR3 is TGTGCCAGCAGCGTCCTCGGACAGGGGTTGACCCAGTACTTC. Its protein is CASSVLGQGLTQYF.